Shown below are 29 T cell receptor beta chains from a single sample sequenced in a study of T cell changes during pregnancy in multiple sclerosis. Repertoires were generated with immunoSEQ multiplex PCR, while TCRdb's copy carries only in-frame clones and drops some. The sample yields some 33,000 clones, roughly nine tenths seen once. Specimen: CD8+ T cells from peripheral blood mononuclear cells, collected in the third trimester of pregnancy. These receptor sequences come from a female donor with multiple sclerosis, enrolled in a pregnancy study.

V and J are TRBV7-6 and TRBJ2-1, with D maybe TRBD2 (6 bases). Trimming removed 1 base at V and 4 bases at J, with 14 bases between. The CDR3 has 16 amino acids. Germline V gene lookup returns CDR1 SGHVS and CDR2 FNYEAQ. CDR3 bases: TGTGCCAGCAGCTTAGAGTCCTATAGCGGTTACAATGAGCAGTTCTTC. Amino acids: CASSLESYSGYNEQFF.

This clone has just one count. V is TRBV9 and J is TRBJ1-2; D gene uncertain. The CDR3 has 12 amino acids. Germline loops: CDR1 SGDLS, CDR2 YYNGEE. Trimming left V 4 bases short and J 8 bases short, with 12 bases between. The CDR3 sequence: CASSNRIEGYTF. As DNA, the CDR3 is TGTGCCAGCAGCAATCGTATAGAGGGCTACACCTTC.

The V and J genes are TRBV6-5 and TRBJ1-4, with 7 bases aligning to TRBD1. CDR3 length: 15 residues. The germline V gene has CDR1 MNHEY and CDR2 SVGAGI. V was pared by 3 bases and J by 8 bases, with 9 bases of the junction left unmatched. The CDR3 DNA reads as TGTGCCAGCAGTTATCGACAGGGTTTTTGGGAAAAACTGTTTTTT. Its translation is CASSYRQGFWEKLFF.

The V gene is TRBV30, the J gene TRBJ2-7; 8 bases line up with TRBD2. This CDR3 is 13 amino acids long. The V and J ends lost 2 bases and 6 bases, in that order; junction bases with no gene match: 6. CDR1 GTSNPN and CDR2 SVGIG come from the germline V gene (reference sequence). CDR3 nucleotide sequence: TGTGCCTGGAGTTTAGCAAGCGGGAGCGAGCAGTACTTC. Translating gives CAWSLASGSEQYF.

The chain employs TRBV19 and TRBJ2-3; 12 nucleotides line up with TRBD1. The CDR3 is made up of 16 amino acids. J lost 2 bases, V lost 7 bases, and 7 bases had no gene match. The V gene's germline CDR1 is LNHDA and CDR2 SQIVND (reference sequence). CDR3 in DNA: TGTGCCAGTACCTCCCGGGACAGGGGGCCCACAGATACGCAGTATTTT. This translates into CASTSRDRGPTDTQYF.

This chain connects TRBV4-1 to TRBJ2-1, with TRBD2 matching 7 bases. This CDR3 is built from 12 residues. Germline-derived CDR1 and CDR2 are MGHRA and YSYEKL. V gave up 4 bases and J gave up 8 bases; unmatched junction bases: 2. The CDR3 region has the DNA TGCGCCAGCAGCCTTGCGGGGGATGAGCAGTTCTTC. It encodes CASSLAGDEQFF.

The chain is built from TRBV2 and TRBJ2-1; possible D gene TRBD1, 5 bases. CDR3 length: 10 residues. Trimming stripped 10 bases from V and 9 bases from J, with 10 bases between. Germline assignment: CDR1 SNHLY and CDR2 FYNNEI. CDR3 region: CATRGFEQFF. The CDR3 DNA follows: TGTGCCACAAGGGGATTTGAGCAGTTCTTC.

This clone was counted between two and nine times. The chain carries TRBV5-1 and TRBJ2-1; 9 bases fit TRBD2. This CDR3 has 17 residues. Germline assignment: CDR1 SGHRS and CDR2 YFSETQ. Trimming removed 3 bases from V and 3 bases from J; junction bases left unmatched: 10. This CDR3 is CASSSPWGRGGYNEQFF. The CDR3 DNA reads TGCGCCAGCAGCTCCCCTTGGGGGCGGGGGGGCTACAATGAGCAGTTCTTC.

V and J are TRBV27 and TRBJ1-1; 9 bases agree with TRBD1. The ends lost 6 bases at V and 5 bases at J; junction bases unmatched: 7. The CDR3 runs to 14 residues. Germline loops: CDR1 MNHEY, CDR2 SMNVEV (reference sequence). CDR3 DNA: TGTGCCAGCAGCCCGGGACAGGGAAATACTGAAGCTTTCTTT. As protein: CASSPGQGNTEAFF.

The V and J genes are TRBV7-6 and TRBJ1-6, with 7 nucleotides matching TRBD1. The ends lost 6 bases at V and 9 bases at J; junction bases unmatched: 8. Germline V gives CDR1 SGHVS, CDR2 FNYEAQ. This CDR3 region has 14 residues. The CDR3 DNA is TGTGCCAGCAGTTATACAGGGGTCGGTTCACCCCTCCACTTT. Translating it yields CASSYTGVGSPLHF.

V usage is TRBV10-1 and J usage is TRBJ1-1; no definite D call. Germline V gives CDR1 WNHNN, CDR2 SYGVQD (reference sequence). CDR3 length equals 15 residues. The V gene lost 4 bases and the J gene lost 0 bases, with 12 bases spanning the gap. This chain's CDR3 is CASSAQSGMNTEAFF. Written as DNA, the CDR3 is TGCGCCAGCAGTGCCCAGTCGGGTATGAACACTGAAGCTTTCTTT.

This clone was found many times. This chain's CDR3 is CASSLGTGIPSEQYF. CDR3 sequence (DNA): TGTGCCAGCAGCTTGGGGACAGGGATTCCCTCCGAGCAGTACTTC. This rearrangement joins TRBV13 to TRBJ2-7; TRBD1 matches at 9 bases. Per germline, CDR1 PRHDT and CDR2 FYEKMQ (reference sequence). The CDR3 covers 15 residues. V was clipped by 3 bases and J by 6 bases; unmatched bases: 9.

This chain's CDR3 is CASSFYWDRVGEQYF. The DNA for the CDR3 is TGTGCCAGCAGCTTTTACTGGGACAGGGTAGGCGAGCAGTACTTC. The chain recombines TRBV5-6 with TRBJ2-7, with 9 bases identical to TRBD1. V lost 2 bases and J lost 6; bases outside the gene matches: 9. The CDR3 extends over 15 amino acids. The germline V gene encodes CDR1 SGHDT and CDR2 YYEEEE.

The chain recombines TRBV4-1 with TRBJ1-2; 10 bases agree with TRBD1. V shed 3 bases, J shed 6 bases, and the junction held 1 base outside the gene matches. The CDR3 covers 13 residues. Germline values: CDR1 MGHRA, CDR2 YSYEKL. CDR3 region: CASSHGTGDGYTF. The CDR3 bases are TGCGCCAGCAGCCATGGGACAGGGGATGGCTACACCTTC.

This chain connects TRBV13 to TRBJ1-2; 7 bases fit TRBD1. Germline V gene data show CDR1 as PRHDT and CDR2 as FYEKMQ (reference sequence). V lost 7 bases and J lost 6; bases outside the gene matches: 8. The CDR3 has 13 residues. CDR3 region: CASTLTGTDGYTF. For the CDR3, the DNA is TGTGCCAGCACCCTGACAGGGACGGATGGCTACACCTTC.

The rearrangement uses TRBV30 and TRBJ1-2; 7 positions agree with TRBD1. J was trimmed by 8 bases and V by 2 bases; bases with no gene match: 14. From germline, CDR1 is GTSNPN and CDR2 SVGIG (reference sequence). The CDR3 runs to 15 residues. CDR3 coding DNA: TGTGCCTGGAGTCCGCTCCGGGGACAGCTTGTGGGCTACACCTTC. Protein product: CAWSPLRGQLVGYTF.

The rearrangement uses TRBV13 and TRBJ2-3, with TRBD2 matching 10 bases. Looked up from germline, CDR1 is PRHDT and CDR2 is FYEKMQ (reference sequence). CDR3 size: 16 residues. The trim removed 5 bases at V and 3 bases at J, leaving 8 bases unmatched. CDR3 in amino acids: CASSGQTSGSTDTQYF. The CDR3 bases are TGTGCCAGCAGCGGCCAGACTAGCGGGTCGACAGATACGCAGTATTTT.

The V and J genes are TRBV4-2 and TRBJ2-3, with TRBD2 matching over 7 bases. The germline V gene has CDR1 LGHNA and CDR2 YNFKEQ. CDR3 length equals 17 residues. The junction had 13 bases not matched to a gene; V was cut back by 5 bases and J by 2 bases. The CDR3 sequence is CASSSRLAGEATDTQYF. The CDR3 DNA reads TGTGCCAGCAGCTCTCGGCTTGCGGGGGAGGCCACAGATACGCAGTATTTT.

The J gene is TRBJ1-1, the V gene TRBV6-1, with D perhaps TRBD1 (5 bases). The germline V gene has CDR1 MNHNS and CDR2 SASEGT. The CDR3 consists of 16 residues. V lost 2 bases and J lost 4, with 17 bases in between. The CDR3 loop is CASSELSFGGLTEAFF. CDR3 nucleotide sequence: TGTGCCAGCAGTGAATTAAGTTTTGGGGGACTCACTGAAGCTTTCTTT.

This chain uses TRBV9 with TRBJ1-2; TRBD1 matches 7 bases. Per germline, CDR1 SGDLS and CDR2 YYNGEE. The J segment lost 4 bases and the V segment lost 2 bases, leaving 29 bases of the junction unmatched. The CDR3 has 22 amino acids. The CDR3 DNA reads TGTGCCAGCAGCGTGCGGGATCACCACGGGCAGGGACAGTTGGCCGGTGTCTATGGCTACACCTTC. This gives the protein CASSVRDHHGQGQLAGVYGYTF.

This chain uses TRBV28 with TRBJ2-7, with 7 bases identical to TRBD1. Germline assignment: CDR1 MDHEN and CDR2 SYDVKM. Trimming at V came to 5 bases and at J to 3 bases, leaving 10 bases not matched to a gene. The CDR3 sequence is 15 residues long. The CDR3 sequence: CASSPPGQKYYEQYF. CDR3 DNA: TGTGCCAGCAGTCCTCCGGGACAGAAATACTACGAGCAGTACTTC.

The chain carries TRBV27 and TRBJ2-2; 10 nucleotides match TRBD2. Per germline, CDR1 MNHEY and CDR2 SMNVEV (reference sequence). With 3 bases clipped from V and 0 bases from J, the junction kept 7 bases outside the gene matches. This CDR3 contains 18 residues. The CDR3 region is CASSFLLAGVTNTGELFF. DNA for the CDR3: TGTGCCAGCAGTTTTCTCCTAGCGGGAGTAACGAACACCGGGGAGCTGTTTTTT.

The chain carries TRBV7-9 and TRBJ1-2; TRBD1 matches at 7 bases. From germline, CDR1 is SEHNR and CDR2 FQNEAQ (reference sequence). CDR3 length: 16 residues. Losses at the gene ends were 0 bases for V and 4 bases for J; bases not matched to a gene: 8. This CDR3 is CASSLAPDEGAYGYTF. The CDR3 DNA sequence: TGTGCCAGCAGCTTAGCCCCGGACGAGGGGGCCTATGGCTACACCTTC. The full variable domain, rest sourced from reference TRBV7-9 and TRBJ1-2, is DTGVSQNPRHKITKRGQNVTFRCDPISEHNRLYWYRQTLGQGPEFLTYFQNEAQLEKSRLLSDRFSAERPKGSFSTLEIQRTEQGDSAMYLCASSLAPDEGAYGYTFGSGTRLTVV.

Here the CDR3 DNA reads TGCGCCAGCAGCAACCGGGACAGGCGCACAGATACGCAGTATTTT. This sequence encodes CASSNRDRRTDTQYF. The chain employs TRBV5-1 and TRBJ2-3; 8 bases are shared with TRBD1. Germline V CDR1 and CDR2: SGHRS, YFSETQ. The junction had 5 bases not matched to a gene; V was cut back by 4 bases and J by 1 base. The CDR3 contains 15 residues.

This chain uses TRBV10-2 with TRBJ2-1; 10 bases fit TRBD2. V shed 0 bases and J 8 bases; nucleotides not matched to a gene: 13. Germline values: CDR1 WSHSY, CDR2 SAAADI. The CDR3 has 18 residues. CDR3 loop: CASSESLAGAPGSDEQFF. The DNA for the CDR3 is TGCGCCAGCAGTGAGTCGCTAGCGGGAGCCCCTGGGTCAGATGAGCAGTTCTTC.

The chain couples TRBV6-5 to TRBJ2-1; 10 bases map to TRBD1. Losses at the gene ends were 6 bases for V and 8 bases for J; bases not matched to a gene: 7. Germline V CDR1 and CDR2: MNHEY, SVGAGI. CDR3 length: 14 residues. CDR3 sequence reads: CASSQGQGPDEQFF. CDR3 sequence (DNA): TGTGCCAGCAGCCAGGGACAGGGGCCCGATGAGCAGTTCTTC.

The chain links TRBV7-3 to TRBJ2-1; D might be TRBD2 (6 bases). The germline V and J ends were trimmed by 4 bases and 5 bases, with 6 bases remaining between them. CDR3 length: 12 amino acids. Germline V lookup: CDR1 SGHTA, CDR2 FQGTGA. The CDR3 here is CASSWGDNEQFF. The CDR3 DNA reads TGTGCCAGCAGCTGGGGGGACAATGAGCAGTTCTTC.

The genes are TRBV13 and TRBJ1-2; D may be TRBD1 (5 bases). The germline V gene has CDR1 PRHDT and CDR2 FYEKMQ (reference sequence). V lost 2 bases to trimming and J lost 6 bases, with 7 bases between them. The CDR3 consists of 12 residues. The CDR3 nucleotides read TGTGCCAGCAGCTTACAGGGCGATGGCTACACCTTC. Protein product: CASSLQGDGYTF.

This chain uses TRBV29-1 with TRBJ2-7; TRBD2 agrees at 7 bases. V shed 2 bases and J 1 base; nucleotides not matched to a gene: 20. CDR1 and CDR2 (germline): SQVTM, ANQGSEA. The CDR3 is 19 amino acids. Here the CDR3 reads CSVEIPLVLADYLSYEQYF. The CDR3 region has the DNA TGCAGCGTTGAAATTCCTCTGGTGCTAGCGGATTATTTATCCTACGAGCAGTACTTC.